The 20 T cell receptor beta chains below were found in one sample sequenced in a study of cytomegalovirus exposure and HLA in healthy donors. Libraries were prepared by immunoSEQ multiplex PCR; TCRdb keeps only in-frame clonotypes and omits some of them. In the table there are roughly 68,000 clones, approximately 90% of which are singletons. Material for sequencing was PBMCs. The receptors originated from a woman aged 18-29 years in good health and CMV-seronegative.

The rearrangement links TRBV6-1 to TRBJ2-1; 9 bases are a match to TRBD2. The CDR3 totals 15 residues. CDR1 is MNHNS, CDR2 SASEGT, per germline. Trimming cost V 5 bases and J 6 bases; bases outside gene matches: 8. The CDR3 loop is CASSRLADGGNEQFF. In DNA, the CDR3 is TGTGCCAGCAGTAGACTAGCGGATGGGGGCAATGAGCAGTTCTTC.

This rearrangement joins TRBV7-2 to TRBJ2-2, with 9 bases aligning to TRBD1. V dropped 5 bases and J dropped 1; count of bases not matched to a gene: 2. Germline assignment: CDR1 SGHTA and CDR2 FQGNSA. The CDR3 contains 15 residues. In DNA, the CDR3 is TGTGCCAGCAGCCCGGGACAGGGGAACACCGGGGAGCTGTTTTTT. Protein: CASSPGQGNTGELFF.

V and J are TRBV7-9 and TRBJ2-7, with 13 bases aligning to TRBD2. With 4 bases clipped from V and 4 bases from J, the junction kept 4 bases outside the gene matches. This CDR3 region has 15 residues. Germline V gene lookup returns CDR1 SEHNR and CDR2 FQNEAQ (reference sequence). This CDR3 is CASSSPGLAGYEQYF. CDR3 in DNA: TGTGCCAGCAGCTCCCCGGGACTAGCGGGATACGAGCAGTACTTC.

The chain employs TRBV28 and TRBJ1-1; D gene uncertain. Germline lookup yields CDR1 MDHEN and CDR2 SYDVKM. Between the trimmed V and J ends, which lost 6 bases and 9 bases, there was a span of 8 bases. This CDR3 contains 10 residues. This CDR3 is CASSPWQAFF. In nucleotides, the CDR3 is TGTGCCAGCAGCCCCTGGCAAGCTTTCTTT.

The chain is built from TRBV25-1 and TRBJ2-3; no firm D call. CDR1 and CDR2 from the germline V gene are MGHDK and SYGVNS. V lost 5 bases, J lost 3 bases, and 12 bases lay in between. CDR3 length: 14 residues. The CDR3 DNA follows: TGTGCCAGCAGTCGGCATTTCGGGACAGATACGCAGTATTTT. This gives the protein CASSRHFGTDTQYF.

CDR3 sequence: CASRLGGTQYF. The DNA for the CDR3 is TGTGCCAGCAGGTTAGGAGGGACCCAGTACTTC. This chain links TRBV27 with TRBJ2-5, with D tentatively TRBD2 (5 bases). The CDR3 is 11 residues long. Germline CDR1 and CDR2: MNHEY and SMNVEV (reference sequence). V was shortened by 6 bases and J by 7 bases, with 9 bases between the two germline ends.

The chain links TRBV11-2 to TRBJ1-2; D gene ambiguous. With 4 bases removed from V and 4 bases from J, the gap between germline ends came to 16 bases. This CDR3 is built from 15 residues. Germline V CDR1 and CDR2: SGHAT, FQNNGV. The DNA of the CDR3 is TGTGCCAGCAGCTCAGTCCGGGATCCACCCTATGGCTACACCTTC. Protein product: CASSSVRDPPYGYTF.

The chain is built from TRBV11-2 and TRBJ2-1; no definite D call. The V end lost 3 bases, the J end lost 6 bases, and 6 bases lay between the germline ends. The germline V gene has CDR1 SGHAT and CDR2 FQNNGV. CDR3 size: 12 residues. The CDR3 coding sequence is TGTGCCAGCAGCTTGCCGGGCAATGAGCAGTTCTTC. This encodes CASSLPGNEQFF.

This clone has just one count. The J gene is TRBJ1-5, the V gene TRBV27, with 7 bases matching TRBD1. The germline V gene has CDR1 MNHEY and CDR2 SMNVEV (reference sequence). J gave up 1 base and V 8 bases, and 14 bases lay outside the gene matches. The CDR3 covers 17 residues. CDR3 DNA sequence: TGTGCCAGCGCAAAAACAACGACAGGGATGAGCAATCAGCCCCAGCATTTT. Encoded protein: CASAKTTTGMSNQPQHF.

The rearrangement uses TRBV7-9 and TRBJ1-1; TRBD1 matches 7 bases. The junction had 3 bases not matched to a gene; V was cut back by 2 bases and J by 0 bases. This CDR3 is 15 amino acids long. Looked up from germline, CDR1 is SEHNR and CDR2 is FQNEAQ (reference sequence). In DNA, the CDR3 is TGTGCCAGCAGCTTAAGGGGACAGCTGAACACTGAAGCTTTCTTT. Amino acid sequence: CASSLRGQLNTEAFF.

V is TRBV2 and J is TRBJ2-7; tentatively, D is TRBD2 (6 bases). The germline V gene has CDR1 SNHLY and CDR2 FYNNEI. The length of the CDR3 is 14 residues. The ends were cut back, 4 bases at V and 0 bases at J, with 10 bases in the middle. CDR3 region: CASSGGVSSYEQYF. The CDR3 region has the DNA TGTGCCAGCAGTGGCGGGGTTAGCTCCTACGAGCAGTACTTC.

The chain has TRBV14 and TRBJ2-1; no clear D. V lost 3 bases and J lost 2, with 8 bases in between. The CDR3 runs 14 residues. CDR1 and CDR2 (germline): SGHDN, FVKESK. The CDR3 sequence is CASSQSSPYNEQFF. In DNA form, the CDR3 reads TGTGCCAGCAGCCAGAGTTCCCCCTACAATGAGCAGTTCTTC.

V usage is TRBV28 and J usage is TRBJ2-7; the match to TRBD2 covers 7 bases. Germline assignment: CDR1 MDHEN and CDR2 SYDVKM. CDR3 length: 15 amino acids. The junction had 12 bases not matched to a gene; V was cut back by 6 bases and J by 4 bases. The CDR3 nucleotides are TGTGCCAGCAGGGGAGCGGGGAACCTTGGTTACGAGCAGTACTTC. This encodes CASRGAGNLGYEQYF. Full variable domain (remainder filled in from reference TRBV28 and TRBJ2-7): DVKVTQSSRYLVKRTGEKVFLECVQDMDHENMFWYRQDPGLGLRLIYFSYDVKMKEKGDIPEGYSVSREKKERFSLILESASTNQTSMYLCASRGAGNLGYEQYFGPGTRLTVT.

The chain employs TRBV7-2 and TRBJ2-7, with 7 bases matching TRBD1. The CDR3 extends over 16 amino acids. Germline V gene data show CDR1 as SGHTA and CDR2 as FQGNSA. J was trimmed by 0 bases and V by 0 bases; bases with no gene match: 5. The CDR3 spells CASSLAGAGGSYEQYF. CDR3 sequence (DNA): TGTGCCAGCAGCTTAGCAGGGGCAGGGGGCTCCTACGAGCAGTACTTC. The whole variable domain, filled in from reference TRBV7-2 and TRBJ2-7, reads GAGVSQSPSNKVTEKGKDVELRCDPISGHTALYWYRQSLGQGLEFLIYFQGNSAPDKSGLPSDRFSAERTGGSVSTLTIQRTQQEDSAVYLCASSLAGAGGSYEQYFGPGTRLTVT.

The J gene is TRBJ2-5, the V gene TRBV19, with 10 positions matching TRBD1. V shed 10 bases, J shed 5 bases, and the junction held 7 bases outside the gene matches. CDR3 length equals 13 residues. Germline lookup yields CDR1 LNHDA and CDR2 SQIVND (reference sequence). CDR3 loop: CATRQGARETQYF. In nucleotides, the CDR3 is TGTGCCACTCGACAGGGGGCTCGGGAGACCCAGTACTTC. Combining the CDR3 with reference TRBV19 and TRBJ2-5 gives the whole variable domain DGGITQSPKYLFRKEGQNVTLSCEQNLNHDAMYWYRQDPGQGLRLIYYSQIVNDFQKGDIAEGYSVSREKKESFPLTVTSAQKNPTAFYLCATRQGARETQYFGPGTRLLVL.

The chain recombines TRBV13 with TRBJ2-7, with 13 nucleotides matching TRBD2. The V gene end was trimmed by 6 bases and the J gene end by 0 bases; junction bases not matched to a gene: 5. Germline V gene data show CDR1 as PRHDT and CDR2 as FYEKMQ (reference sequence). This CDR3 contains 16 residues. CDR3 sequence (DNA): TGTGCCAGCAGTAGACTAGCGGGAGGCCTCTCCTACGAGCAGTACTTC. It encodes CASSRLAGGLSYEQYF.

The chain carries TRBV30 and TRBJ2-7, with 9 bases fitting TRBD1. This CDR3 contains 13 residues. J lost 3 bases, V lost 2 bases, and 2 bases had no gene match. Germline V CDR1 and CDR2: GTSNPN, SVGIG (reference sequence). CDR3 sequence reads: CAWSRGQGYEQYF. DNA for the CDR3: TGTGCCTGGAGTAGGGGACAGGGCTACGAGCAGTACTTC.

This chain connects TRBV18 to TRBJ1-2, with a possible D match to TRBD1 (5 bases). The CDR3 has 13 residues. The ends were cut back, 5 bases at V and 7 bases at J, with 14 bases in the middle. CDR1 is KGHSH and CDR2 is LQKENI in the germline V gene. CDR3 sequence reads: CASSARRGSGYTF. CDR3 in DNA: TGTGCCAGCTCAGCTCGGAGGGGATCTGGCTACACCTTC.

This rearrangement joins TRBV18 to TRBJ2-3; possible D gene TRBD2, 6 bases. V lost 2 bases to trimming and J lost 4 bases, with 10 bases between them. From germline, CDR1 is KGHSH and CDR2 LQKENI. CDR3 length equals 14 residues. The DNA of the CDR3 is TGTGCCAGCTCACCAAAACGGGAGCCAGATACGCAGTATTTT. It yields the protein CASSPKREPDTQYF.

The rearrangement joins TRBV6-1 to TRBJ2-7; 7 nucleotides line up with TRBD1. The CDR3 sequence is 14 residues long. With 6 bases clipped from V and 4 bases from J, the junction kept 9 bases outside the gene matches. CDR1 and CDR2 from the germline V gene are MNHNS and SASEGT. CDR3 nucleotides: TGTGCCAGCAGGACGACAGGGTCGGGTTACGAGCAGTACTTC. Its protein product is CASRTTGSGYEQYF.